This TCR beta chain stems from a study of control samples from healthy donors and cancer patients. Assay used: immunoSEQ multiplex PCR; TCRdb lists only in-frame clones, some missing. Found here are around 160,000 clones, more than 85% of them singletons; the top ten hold 5% to 7%. The receptor was derived from a man aged 18-30 years in good health. Source material: blood.

CDR3 protein: CASSLGQGKLFF. The CDR3 DNA reads as TGTGCCAGCAGTTTGGGGCAGGGAAAACTGTTTTTT. This rearrangement joins TRBV27 to TRBJ1-4; possible D gene TRBD1, 5 bases. This CDR3 is 12 amino acids long. V was pared by 3 bases and J by 10 bases, with 9 bases between. Germline V lookup: CDR1 MNHEY, CDR2 SMNVEV (reference sequence).